Many counts were recorded for the clone carrying this T cell receptor beta chain. The record originates from a study of regulatory T cells in long-lasting Graves disease. V dropped 3 bases and J dropped 6 bases, with 12 bases sitting between them. The CDR3 has 14 amino acids. Germline-derived CDR1 and CDR2 are MDHEN and SYDVKM. Indicated time point: newly diagnosed GD, antithyroid drugs for less than 3 months. Making the TCR library involved RNA that had been extracted from PBMCs. Building the TCR beta libraries relied on iRepertoire HTBI primers, and CDR3 regions underwent Arm-PCR. A single record per CDR3 protein comes from TCRdb applying MiXCR to the multiplex PCR reads. The repertoire holds roughly 560,000 distinct CDR3 sequences, with more than 10% as singletons. The sample was also linked to a second study, of T cells in Graves' hyperthyroidism and ophthalmopathy.

The specimen comprised peripheral blood mononuclear cells (PBMCs), sampled at new diagnosis, from a patient treated with antithyroid drugs. The rearrangement joins TRBV28 to TRBJ1-3; no firm D call. This receptor was obtained from a woman aged 25 to 39 with Graves disease. The CDR3, as DNA: TGTGCCAGCAGTTTCTTGGGAAGGGAAAACACCATATATTTT. It yields the protein CASSFLGRENTIYF.